This TCR beta chain comes out of a study of T cells in Graves' hyperthyroidism and ophthalmopathy. Study-wide background: Prior to any treatment, at the point of initial diagnosis, peripheral blood was collected.

The germline gives CDR1 DFQATT, CDR2 SNEGSKA (reference sequence). This CDR3 is 18 amino acids long. J lost 7 bases, V lost 1 base, and 12 bases had no gene match. This clonotype was counted a few times. Stable disease denoted Graves' hyperthyroidism without ophthalmopathy progression within 18 months. It was RNA transcripts that yielded the amplified TCR beta CDR3 regions. An initial round of RT-PCR targeting the TCR CDR3 relied on the HTBI primer set. TCRdb reprocessed the multiplex PCR reads via MiXCR and lists one record per CDR3 protein. This sample has under 300,000 distinct CDR3 sequences, with roughly 15% found just once.

Sequencing was carried out using blood. The chain carries TRBV20-1 and TRBJ2-1, with 14 nucleotides matching TRBD2. The sequence came from a woman aged 40 to 50 with Graves' hyperthyroidism. This chain's CDR3 is CSARATSGRAKWSNEQFF. CDR3 bases: TGCAGTGCTAGAGCGACTAGCGGGAGGGCCAAATGGTCAAATGAGCAGTTCTTC.